The clone carrying this TCR beta chain was observed at least ten times. The junction differs from germline at one of its ends, possibly a read error. The data stem from a study of early T cells in non-severe SARS-CoV-2 infection. TCRdb reprocessed the 5' RACE reads via MiXCR and lists one record per CDR3 protein. Among tens of thousands of distinct CDR3 sequences listed, 8% to 13% were seen once. This sequence originates from an adult who was a healthcare worker with PCR-confirmed SARS-CoV-2 infection or an uninfected control (not recorded which). Source: whole blood, taken at baseline.

The CDR3 DNA reads TGTGCCATCAGTGGAGGAACTTCGGGAGAGGAGCTCTTT. Encoded protein: CAISGGTSGEELF. This chain connects TRBV10-3 to TRBJ1-1; no clear D. The CDR3 loop spans 13 amino acids. Germline CDR1 and CDR2: ENHRY and SYGVKD.